One T cell receptor (beta chain) is described in this entry. J lost 6 bases, V lost 2 bases, and 4 bases had no gene match. The germline gives CDR1 ENHRY, CDR2 SYGVKD. The CDR3 length is 14 residues. This entry is derived from a study of blood T cell repertoires in COVID-19. Recovered participants had two consecutive negative NP/OP PCR tests, healthcare professional clearance, or symptom resolution. The table came from immunoSEQ multiplex PCR; TCRdb's copy has only in-frame clones and leaves some out. Of 200,000 to 250,000 clones listed, 82% are singletons. The rearrangement uses TRBV10-3 and TRBJ2-3; 8 bases map to TRBD2. The material sequenced was PBMCs or T cells enriched from blood (not recorded which). The source is a woman aged 60-75 years who had recovered from COVID-19. CDR3 protein: CAISERGGPDTQYF. In nucleotides, the CDR3 is TGTGCCATCAGTGAGCGGGGGGGCCCCGATACGCAGTATTTT.